This T cell receptor (beta chain) was identified during a study of tumor-infiltrating lymphocytes in primary liver carcinoma (dated by TCRdb to 2015 to 2018). Regarding the complete study: A few patients with histopathologically diagnosed primary liver carcinoma underwent surgical resection in China between 2015 and 2016. Of the five patients, three men and two women aged 30 to 69 years, four had hepatocellular carcinoma and one had combined HCC and intrahepatic cholangiocarcinoma. The five patients had tumors of stage T1-T3 N0M0, with maximum diameters ranging from 4.2 to 10 cm. Roughly 3.5 to 7.5 million productive TCRbeta reads were obtained per sample, and no significant difference in read depth was found between tissue types. TCRbeta repertoire sequencing, expression microarrays and whole-exome sequencing were combined in the study across five regions of each liver tumor, with adjacent normal tissue and blood also included. A total of around 35 specimens from 5 patients, comprising some 25 tumor regions, 5 adjacent noncancerous liver tissues and 5 peripheral blood samples, were covered by TCRbeta repertoire sequencing. Reproducibility between technical replicate repertoires was high, with correlation coefficients above 0.98 and mean shared-clone rates roughly 0.87. General study outcomes and caveats: The top 250 clones accounted for a significantly greater share of the repertoire in tumors than in blood (p = 0.039). Repertoire overlap was found to be higher between tumor regions (mean about 35%) than between tumor-adjacent (about 17%) or tumor-blood (14%) pairs, consistent with antigen-driven expansion. Only a few patients were included in the study, and the authors note that the findings should be validated in a larger study. Only the TCR beta chain was sequenced, so true repertoire diversity is likely underestimated because unpaired alpha chains were not captured. Because the samples were bulk and unsorted, CD4+ and CD8+ T cell repertoires could not be compared.

RNA from unsorted whole blood was extracted with TRIzol reagent, and germline DNA was obtained with the DNeasy Blood & Tissue kit. At the time of sampling, the patients were treatment-naive and had chronic HBV infection. Before surgery, 3.5 to 4 milliliters of peripheral blood were drawn into K2EDTA tubes. A constant-region primer and ProtoScript II reverse transcriptase were used to reverse-transcribe TCRbeta-specific cDNA from approximately 450 ng total RNA. Three nested multiplex PCR rounds, following a slightly modified ARM-PCR procedure, were used to build the TCRbeta libraries. Multiplex TRBV1-TRBV30 forward primers and a Cbeta reverse primer were used in the first two PCR rounds, each of which was run for about 10 cycles. Sample barcodes and Illumina adapters were attached in a final 25-cycle PCR using Deep VentR polymerase. Before sequencing, amplicons of 200-500 bp were gel-purified using a QIAquick gel extraction kit. An Illumina HiSeq 2500 was used to sequence the TCRbeta amplicons with 250-bp paired-end reads. The published analysis was carried out like this. To recover full CDR3 sequences, reads were quality-trimmed using Trimmomatic v0.33 and paired reads were then merged using FLASH v1.2.11. V, D and J germline segments were assigned to the rearranged TCRbeta sequences using MiGEC v1.2.1b. Clonotype statistics and Shannon-Wiener diversity indices were computed with VDJtools v1.0.0. To cut down on sampling bias, every analysis after diversity analysis relied on just the 250 most abundant clonotypes from each sample. TCRdb's own reprocessing of the public reads used fastp at Q25 and MiXCR and kept productive beta chains. Each entry merges the rows of one CDR3 protein and shows their most common DNA and genes. The V and J calls and clone size come from TCRdb's table, not from the authors' own analysis. The table for this sample lists 250,000 to 400,000 distinct CDR3 sequences; 65% of them were counted only once. The top ten clones comprise 9% to 10% of the sample.

On this clonotype itself: The antigen this receptor binds is unknown. The record has no base qualities; no much larger clone is one base away.

At the junction V is shortened by 5 bases and J by 6 bases, with 7 bases in between. CDR1 MDHEN and CDR2 SYDVKM are derived from the germline V gene. The CDR3 starts with the cysteine, ends with the phenylalanine, and has 11 residues. CDR3 DNA only is kept here, 33 bases in frame from base 1. The sequence derives from a man between 40 and 49 years old with primary liver carcinoma and hepatitis B virus infection. Sequenced: peripheral blood. The V and J genes are TRBV28 and TRBJ1-2; confidence is insufficient to name the D gene. At the DNA level, the sequence is TGTGCCAGCAGTCGGACGGATGGCTACACCTTC. The translation is CASSRTDGYTF.